The entry below describes one T cell receptor (beta chain). The target antigen is unknown. The data are from a study of OX40 agonist ivuxolimab in advanced cancers. Overall study results and limits: Partial responders dosed at 0.1-3.0 mg/kg displayed clonal expansion ranking among the lowest.

Profiling relied on immunoSEQ multiplex PCR, and the TCRdb table lists in-frame clones only, not all of them. The sample records 45,000 to 65,000 clones, approximately 84% being singletons. The CDR3 is made up of 13 amino acids. Germline values: CDR1 SGHVS, CDR2 FNYEAQ. Between the trimmed V and J ends, which lost 4 bases and 2 bases, there was a span of 7 bases. The chain employs TRBV7-6 and TRBJ2-3; D is perhaps TRBD1 (5 bases). The receptor's source is an adult with an advanced solid tumor such as melanoma, head and neck, liver or kidney cancer. The sequences come from CD4+ or CD8+ T cells sorted from blood, collected in a trial of the OX40 agonist ivuxolimab. The CDR3 reads CASSWGSTDTQYF. For the CDR3, the DNA is TGTGCCAGCAGCTGGGGCTCCACAGATACGCAGTATTTT. Full variable domain (missing parts from reference TRBV7-6 and TRBJ2-3): GAGVSQSPRYKVTKRGQDVALRCDPISGHVSLYWYRQALGQGPEFLTYFNYEAQQDKSGLPNDRFSAERPEGSISTLTIQRTEQRDSAMYRCASSWGSTDTQYFGPGTRLTVL.